This T cell receptor beta chain was identified in a study of blood T cell repertoires in COVID-19. The overall study: Some COVID-19 samples were acute and others convalescent; all came from the United States, Italy and Spain.

Original data processing: For nucleated cells, counts were estimated from reference gene primer amplification. TCRdb's table, derived via immunoSEQ multiplex PCR, lists solely in-frame clones and lacks some. That table furnishes V, J and clone size, whereas the DNA furnished D and trimming. This table holds 200,000 to 250,000 clones, 88% found once. Trimming took 0 bases from V and 4 from J; bases not matched to a gene: 20. CDR1 and CDR2 from the germline V gene are LNHDA and SQIVND (reference sequence). CDR3 length: 22 amino acids. Participants' own reports of clinical history determined their cohort assignment.

This chain links TRBV19 with TRBJ2-1; 11 bases align to TRBD2. This clonotype was obtained from a woman in her twenties or thirties who had been exposed to COVID-19. Source material: PBMCs or T cells enriched from blood (not recorded which). The DNA of the CDR3 is TGTGCCAGTAGTATAGATAAGTGGGGGGCGCTAGCGGGAGGTCGCCTTTACAATGAGCAGTTCTTC. It is translated as CASSIDKWGALAGGRLYNEQFF.